The T cell receptor beta chain under discussion was sequenced for a study of cytomegalovirus exposure and HLA in healthy donors. Overall study results and limits: Beyond CMV serostatus, there was no information to go on about immune exposure.

The PCR had 60 Vbeta and 13 Jbeta primers. Here immunoSEQ multiplex PCR was the method, and the copy in TCRdb shows in-frame clones only, minus some. The sample lists 65,000 to 95,000 clones, 70% to 80% occurring once. The sample holds a few counts of this clone. Its antigen is unidentified. The CDR3 runs to 14 residues. V was pared by 6 bases and J by 3 bases, with 7 bases of the junction left unmatched. The germline V gene has CDR1 MNHNS and CDR2 SASEGT. The source is a man aged 45-65 years in good health and CMV-seronegative. The rearrangement uses TRBV6-1 and TRBJ1-1; 7 positions agree with TRBD1. Sequencing used PBMCs. The CDR3 DNA reads TGTGCCAGCAGATGGACAGGACGGGACACTGAAGCTTTCTTT. Amino acid sequence: CASRWTGRDTEAFF.